The rows below give T cell receptor beta chains drawn from one sample of a study of T-cell reconstitution after alpha-beta-depleted transplantation in children. TCRdb independently ran MiXCR on the PCR reads; one entry per CDR3 protein. This table holds 200,000 or so distinct CDR3 sequences, 6.3% found once. Sequenced here: PBMCs, sampled before TCRalphabeta/CD19-depleted stem cell transplant. Receptor source: a girl under two years old with combined immunodeficiency, due to receive a stem cell transplant. CDR3s include the opening cysteine and the closing phenylalanine or tryptophan. Fields, in order: CDR3 DNA, CDR3 protein, D gene, J gene, clone size, V gene. The D gene is left open where the match is weak. Clone size is stated in some rows and not others, as once, few, many or a class when expanded.

cdr3_nt: TGTGCCAGCAGCTTGGCCGGAGAGACCCAGTACTTC
cdr3_aa: CASSLAGETQYF
d_call: NA
j_call: TRBJ2-5
clone_size: many
v_call: TRBV5-6

cdr3_nt: TGTGCCAGCAGTGAATCGGGGGATTACGAGCAGTACTTC
cdr3_aa: CASSESGDYEQYF
d_call: NA
j_call: TRBJ2-7
clone_size: NA
v_call: TRBV25-1

cdr3_nt: TGTGCCAGCAGTTTGCCTAGCACAGATACGCAGTATTTT
cdr3_aa: CASSLPSTDTQYF
d_call: NA
j_call: TRBJ2-3
clone_size: NA
v_call: TRBV27

cdr3_nt: TGTGCCAGCAGCGTAGAGGGCGGTTCTCCTTACAATGAGCAGTTCTTC
cdr3_aa: CASSVEGGSPYNEQFF
d_call: NA
j_call: TRBJ2-1
clone_size: many
v_call: TRBV9

cdr3_nt: TGTGCCAGCAGTTTAGGGCGGAGATCCTCCTACGAGCAGTACTTC
cdr3_aa: CASSLGRRSSYEQYF
d_call: NA
j_call: TRBJ2-7
clone_size: many
v_call: TRBV12-3/TRBV12-4

cdr3_nt: TGTGCCAGTAGTACCTACCCGGGACTAGCGGGAACGTTC
cdr3_aa: CASSTYPGLAGTF
d_call: TRBD2
j_call: TRBJ2-1
clone_size: many
v_call: TRBV19

cdr3_nt: TGTGCCAGCAGCCAACTTCTAGCGGGAGTTAACACAGATACGCAGTATTTT
cdr3_aa: CASSQLLAGVNTDTQYF
d_call: TRBD2
j_call: TRBJ2-3
clone_size: many
v_call: TRBV3-1

cdr3_nt: TGCGCCAGCAGTCCTAAAGACAGGGCTTACGAGCAGTACTTC
cdr3_aa: CASSPKDRAYEQYF
d_call: TRBD1
j_call: TRBJ2-7
clone_size: many
v_call: TRBV10-2

cdr3_nt: TGCGCCAGCAGCCAGGGGGTTATTGATGAGCAGTTCTTC
cdr3_aa: CASSQGVIDEQFF
d_call: NA
j_call: TRBJ2-1
clone_size: many
v_call: TRBV4-1

cdr3_nt: TGCAGCGTGGGCGGACTTTCTCACCGGGAAGGCTACACCTTC
cdr3_aa: CSVGGLSHREGYTF
d_call: NA
j_call: TRBJ1-2
clone_size: many
v_call: TRBV29-1

cdr3_nt: TGTGCCAGCAGCGCGGGAGTGTCCTACGAGCAGTACTTC
cdr3_aa: CASSAGVSYEQYF
d_call: NA
j_call: TRBJ2-7
clone_size: many
v_call: TRBV9

cdr3_nt: TGCAGCGTGGGCGACAGGGTCGACAATGAGCAGTTCTTC
cdr3_aa: CSVGDRVDNEQFF
d_call: TRBD1
j_call: TRBJ2-1
clone_size: many
v_call: TRBV29-1

cdr3_nt: TGTGCCAGCGGTAGACTAGCTGGTGGCACCGGGGAGCTGTTTTTT
cdr3_aa: CASGRLAGGTGELFF
d_call: TRBD2
j_call: TRBJ2-2
clone_size: NA
v_call: TRBV7-6

cdr3_nt: TGTGCCAGTAGTATAGATCCACCGGACAGGGGCCATGAGCAGTTCTTC
cdr3_aa: CASSIDPPDRGHEQFF
d_call: TRBD1
j_call: TRBJ2-1
clone_size: many
v_call: TRBV19

cdr3_nt: TGTGCCAGCAGTCTGGGGGTCGGAGAGACCCAGTACTTC
cdr3_aa: CASSLGVGETQYF
d_call: NA
j_call: TRBJ2-5
clone_size: many
v_call: TRBV28

cdr3_nt: TGTGCCAGCAGCTTAGCGATAGGGAACGAGCAGTACTTC
cdr3_aa: CASSLAIGNEQYF
d_call: NA
j_call: TRBJ2-7
clone_size: NA
v_call: TRBV11-1

cdr3_nt: TGTGCCATCAGCGGTAGCGGGGGGGCAGGAAGCACAGATACGCAGTATTTT
cdr3_aa: CAISGSGGAGSTDTQYF
d_call: TRBD2
j_call: TRBJ2-3
clone_size: NA
v_call: TRBV10-3

cdr3_nt: TGTGCTAGCAGCCCGGACATTAACGCTGAAGCTTTCTTT
cdr3_aa: CASSPDINAEAFF
d_call: NA
j_call: TRBJ1-1
clone_size: many
v_call: TRBV7-7

cdr3_nt: TGTGCCAGCAGTTTAGTGGGGCTAGCGGGAACGATGGGACTCGAGCAGTACTTC
cdr3_aa: CASSLVGLAGTMGLEQYF
d_call: TRBD2
j_call: TRBJ2-7
clone_size: many
v_call: TRBV28

cdr3_nt: TGTGCCAGCAGTGAGGGGACAGGGGGATGGTCACCCCTCCACTTT
cdr3_aa: CASSEGTGGWSPLHF
d_call: TRBD1
j_call: TRBJ1-6
clone_size: many
v_call: TRBV25-1

cdr3_nt: TGTGCCAGCAGCTCCGCCGGAACCACTGAAGCTTTCTTT
cdr3_aa: CASSSAGTTEAFF
d_call: NA
j_call: TRBJ1-1
clone_size: few
v_call: TRBV7-6

cdr3_nt: TGTGCCAGCAGCCAGGCGGGCCTTACCTGGGACACTGAAGCTTTCTTT
cdr3_aa: CASSQAGLTWDTEAFF
d_call: NA
j_call: TRBJ1-1
clone_size: many
v_call: TRBV6-5

cdr3_nt: TGTGCCAGCAGTTCGGCGACAGGGTCGGGCACTGAAGCTTTCTTT
cdr3_aa: CASSSATGSGTEAFF
d_call: TRBD1
j_call: TRBJ1-1
clone_size: NA
v_call: TRBV12-3/TRBV12-4

cdr3_nt: TGTGCCAGCAGTTACTCTCCTTGGGGGCGGGGCACAGATACGCAGTATTTT
cdr3_aa: CASSYSPWGRGTDTQYF
d_call: NA
j_call: TRBJ2-3
clone_size: many
v_call: TRBV6-5

cdr3_nt: TGTGCCAGCAGTTTACTCAGGGCTAGCGGGACGACAGATACGCAGTATTTT
cdr3_aa: CASSLLRASGTTDTQYF
d_call: TRBD2
j_call: TRBJ2-3
clone_size: many
v_call: TRBV28

cdr3_nt: TGCGCCAGCAGCCTCTACTCCGGGCCAAAGTTTTTC
cdr3_aa: CASSLYSGPKFF
d_call: NA
j_call: TRBJ2-7
clone_size: many
v_call: TRBV4-3

cdr3_nt: TGTGCCAGCAAGGCAGGGCTTGGCTACGAGCAGTACTTC
cdr3_aa: CASKAGLGYEQYF
d_call: NA
j_call: TRBJ2-7
clone_size: many
v_call: TRBV6-2/TRBV6-3

cdr3_nt: TGTGCCAGCAGTCAAGGGACAGGGAGCGAGCAGTACTTC
cdr3_aa: CASSQGTGSEQYF
d_call: TRBD1
j_call: TRBJ2-7
clone_size: many
v_call: TRBV6-1

cdr3_nt: TGCGCCAGCAGAGGGGACCCCCTGGAGCAGTACTTC
cdr3_aa: CASRGDPLEQYF
d_call: NA
j_call: TRBJ2-7
clone_size: few
v_call: TRBV5-1

cdr3_nt: TGCAGCGTTGAAGATACAGGGACCTCCTACGAGCAGTACTTC
cdr3_aa: CSVEDTGTSYEQYF
d_call: NA
j_call: TRBJ2-7
clone_size: many
v_call: TRBV29-1

cdr3_nt: TGTGCCAGCAGTTTCTCCCTCGGAGAGACCCAGTACTTC
cdr3_aa: CASSFSLGETQYF
d_call: NA
j_call: TRBJ2-5
clone_size: many
v_call: TRBV12-3/TRBV12-4

cdr3_nt: TGTGCCAGCAATCCGCGAATTAACACCGGGGAGCTGTTTTTT
cdr3_aa: CASNPRINTGELFF
d_call: NA
j_call: TRBJ2-2
clone_size: many
v_call: TRBV9

cdr3_nt: TGCAGTGCTAGAGAGGGACTAGCGGGAGAGGAGCAGTACTTC
cdr3_aa: CSAREGLAGEEQYF
d_call: TRBD2
j_call: TRBJ2-7
clone_size: NA
v_call: TRBV20-1

cdr3_nt: TGTGCCAGCAGCCCTCCTGACAGCCGTTACAATGAGCAGTTCTTC
cdr3_aa: CASSPPDSRYNEQFF
d_call: NA
j_call: TRBJ2-1
clone_size: few
v_call: TRBV7-6

cdr3_nt: TGTGCCAGCAGCCTGGGACTAGCGGTAAGCTCCTACGAGCAGTACTTC
cdr3_aa: CASSLGLAVSSYEQYF
d_call: TRBD2
j_call: TRBJ2-7
clone_size: many
v_call: TRBV7-8

cdr3_nt: TGCGCCAGCGGAGGACTAGCGGGAGACCTGCAGTTCTTC
cdr3_aa: CASGGLAGDLQFF
d_call: TRBD2
j_call: TRBJ2-1
clone_size: many
v_call: TRBV4-1

cdr3_nt: TGTGCCAGCAGTTCAGGACGAAGCTATGGCTACACCTTC
cdr3_aa: CASSSGRSYGYTF
d_call: NA
j_call: TRBJ1-2
clone_size: NA
v_call: TRBV9

cdr3_nt: TGTGCCAGCAGGACCACCGGGAGTGAAAAACTGTTTTTT
cdr3_aa: CASRTTGSEKLFF
d_call: NA
j_call: TRBJ1-4
clone_size: many
v_call: TRBV28

cdr3_nt: TGCAGCGTGCGTCTCCCGAACTCTGGGGCCAACGTCCTGACTTTC
cdr3_aa: CSVRLPNSGANVLTF
d_call: NA
j_call: TRBJ2-6
clone_size: many
v_call: TRBV29-1

cdr3_nt: TGTGCCAGCAGTTTAGTTGGGACCCAGTACGAGCAGTACTTC
cdr3_aa: CASSLVGTQYEQYF
d_call: NA
j_call: TRBJ2-7
clone_size: many
v_call: TRBV12-3/TRBV12-4

cdr3_nt: TGTGCCAGCAGTTTTTCCCCGGACCTTTACACTGAAGCTTTCTTT
cdr3_aa: CASSFSPDLYTEAFF
d_call: NA
j_call: TRBJ1-1
clone_size: many
v_call: TRBV12-3/TRBV12-4

cdr3_nt: TGCGCCAGCAGCACCGGCCACGAGCAGTACTTC
cdr3_aa: CASSTGHEQYF
d_call: NA
j_call: TRBJ2-7
clone_size: many
v_call: TRBV5-1

cdr3_nt: TGCGCCAGCAGCCAAGCGCAGGACAGGGGGCTGTTTGACTCCTACAATGAGCAGTTCTTC
cdr3_aa: CASSQAQDRGLFDSYNEQFF
d_call: TRBD1
j_call: TRBJ2-1
clone_size: many
v_call: TRBV4-1

cdr3_nt: TGTGCCAGCAGGCTGACAGAAAATCAGCCCCAGCATTTT
cdr3_aa: CASRLTENQPQHF
d_call: NA
j_call: TRBJ1-5
clone_size: many
v_call: TRBV6-2/TRBV6-3

cdr3_nt: TGTGCCAGCAGACCCGGGCCGGGACTAGCGTTACCCAAAAACATTCAGTACTTC
cdr3_aa: CASRPGPGLALPKNIQYF
d_call: TRBD2
j_call: TRBJ2-4
clone_size: NA
v_call: TRBV6-1

cdr3_nt: TGCGCCAGCAGCCGCGATGGGCTAGCCGGCTACGAGCAGTACTTC
cdr3_aa: CASSRDGLAGYEQYF
d_call: NA
j_call: TRBJ2-7
clone_size: many
v_call: TRBV5-1

cdr3_nt: TGTGCCAGCAGCAAAGGGGGCGATGGCACTGAAGCTTTCTTT
cdr3_aa: CASSKGGDGTEAFF
d_call: TRBD1
j_call: TRBJ1-1
clone_size: many
v_call: TRBV4-2

cdr3_nt: TGTGCCAGCAGCAACTTGCCGAGCGGGGAAATGAACATTCAGTACTTC
cdr3_aa: CASSNLPSGEMNIQYF
d_call: TRBD2
j_call: TRBJ2-4
clone_size: many
v_call: TRBV7-9

cdr3_nt: TGCAGCGTGACAGGGAACACCGGGGAGCTGTTTTTT
cdr3_aa: CSVTGNTGELFF
d_call: NA
j_call: TRBJ2-2
clone_size: many
v_call: TRBV29-1

cdr3_nt: TGTGCCAGCAGTTACGTATCCGAAGCCAAAAACATTCAGTACTTC
cdr3_aa: CASSYVSEAKNIQYF
d_call: NA
j_call: TRBJ2-4
clone_size: many
v_call: TRBV7-2

cdr3_nt: TGCAGTGCTAGTGTCGGCTACGAGCAGTACTTC
cdr3_aa: CSASVGYEQYF
d_call: NA
j_call: TRBJ2-7
clone_size: NA
v_call: TRBV20-1

cdr3_nt: TGTGCCAGCCTCTCGTGGGTAGGGCTCTCCTACAATGAGCAGTTCTTC
cdr3_aa: CASLSWVGLSYNEQFF
d_call: NA
j_call: TRBJ2-1
clone_size: many
v_call: TRBV7-2

cdr3_nt: TGCAGCGTTGAGGGGGGGGCCGGGACAGGACTTTACGAGCAGTACTTC
cdr3_aa: CSVEGGAGTGLYEQYF
d_call: NA
j_call: TRBJ2-7
clone_size: few
v_call: TRBV29-1

cdr3_nt: TGTGCCAGCAGCCAAGAGGTACTTGGCGGGAACACAGATACGCAGTATTTT
cdr3_aa: CASSQEVLGGNTDTQYF
d_call: NA
j_call: TRBJ2-3
clone_size: NA
v_call: TRBV4-2

cdr3_nt: TGTGCCAGCATTCCGGGGGCCCCGAATGAGCAGTTCTTC
cdr3_aa: CASIPGAPNEQFF
d_call: NA
j_call: TRBJ2-1
clone_size: many
v_call: TRBV7-2

cdr3_nt: TGCAGTGCTCGGACTAGCGGGATAACCACCGGGGAGCTGTTTTTT
cdr3_aa: CSARTSGITTGELFF
d_call: TRBD2
j_call: TRBJ2-2
clone_size: many
v_call: TRBV20-1

cdr3_nt: TGTGCCGGAGCAGGGGTCTCCTACGAGCAGTACTTC
cdr3_aa: CAGAGVSYEQYF
d_call: NA
j_call: TRBJ2-7
clone_size: few
v_call: TRBV2

cdr3_nt: TGTGCCAACCAGAATACAGGGTTTGAGCAGTTCTTC
cdr3_aa: CANQNTGFEQFF
d_call: NA
j_call: TRBJ2-1
clone_size: many
v_call: TRBV7-9

cdr3_nt: TGCAGTGCTAGACCCCCGGGGGTGAATCTTCTTCTAGCCAAAAACATTCAGTACTTC
cdr3_aa: CSARPPGVNLLLAKNIQYF
d_call: NA
j_call: TRBJ2-4
clone_size: NA
v_call: TRBV20-1